The rows below give T cell receptor beta chains drawn from one sample of a study of spatial heterogeneity in lung cancer. Using its own MiXCR run on the 5' RACE reads, TCRdb lists one record per CDR3 protein. This sample has around 100,000 distinct CDR3 sequences; about 10% occur once, and the top ten carry roughly a quarter. Specimen: PBMCs, collected at follow-up. These receptors came from a female donor with early-stage non-small cell lung cancer. Each CDR3 is given with its conserved first and last residue. A D gene is named only where the DNA matches it firmly. Only part of the rows carry a size: once, few, many, or a class if the clone is expanded.

len: 18
d_gene: TRBD2
j_gene: TRBJ2-3
v_gene: TRBV12-3/TRBV12-4
abundance: few
CDR3aa: CASRPGLAGGGPTDTQYF
CDR3nt: TGTGCCAGCAGACCGGGACTAGCGGGAGGCGGGCCCACAGATACGCAGTATTTT

len: 16
d_gene: -
j_gene: TRBJ2-2
v_gene: TRBV24-1
abundance: -
CDR3aa: CATSDSPGANTGELFF
CDR3nt: TGTGCCACCAGTGATTCCCCCGGGGCGAACACCGGGGAGCTGTTTTTT

len: 14
d_gene: -
j_gene: TRBJ2-5
v_gene: TRBV27
abundance: few
CDR3aa: CASSWTGAKETQYF
CDR3nt: TGTGCCAGCAGTTGGACGGGAGCAAAGGAGACCCAGTACTTC

len: 14
d_gene: TRBD2
j_gene: TRBJ2-1
v_gene: TRBV19
abundance: -
CDR3aa: CASTSGSRSNEQFF
CDR3nt: TGTGCCAGCACTAGCGGGAGCCGGTCCAATGAGCAGTTCTTC

len: 12
d_gene: TRBD1
j_gene: TRBJ2-7
v_gene: TRBV25-1
abundance: -
CDR3aa: CASSRQGYEQYF
CDR3nt: TGTGCCAGCAGCCGACAGGGTTACGAGCAGTACTTC

len: 15
d_gene: -
j_gene: TRBJ2-3
v_gene: TRBV20-1
abundance: few
CDR3aa: CSAVYSGNPTDTQYF
CDR3nt: TGCAGTGCTGTGTATAGCGGAAACCCTACAGATACGCAGTATTTT

len: 14
d_gene: -
j_gene: TRBJ2-5
v_gene: TRBV7-2
abundance: -
CDR3aa: CASSPQRLQETQYF
CDR3nt: TGTGCCAGCAGCCCACAGAGACTCCAAGAGACCCAGTACTTC

len: 15
d_gene: -
j_gene: TRBJ2-3
v_gene: TRBV5-1
abundance: few
CDR3aa: CASLPNGELTDTQYF
CDR3nt: TGCGCCAGCCTTCCAAACGGGGAGCTAACAGATACGCAGTATTTT

len: 12
d_gene: -
j_gene: TRBJ1-2
v_gene: TRBV3-1
abundance: -
CDR3aa: CASSQKTYGYTF
CDR3nt: TGTGCCAGCAGCCAAAAGACGTATGGCTACACCTTC

len: 14
d_gene: TRBD1
j_gene: TRBJ1-3
v_gene: TRBV5-6
abundance: -
CDR3aa: CASRDRAAGNTIYF
CDR3nt: TGTGCCAGCAGGGACAGGGCGGCTGGAAACACCATATATTTT

len: 15
d_gene: -
j_gene: TRBJ2-4
v_gene: TRBV3-1
abundance: -
CDR3aa: CASSQRGGPKNIQYF
CDR3nt: TGTGCCAGCAGCCAAAGAGGGGGGCCCAAAAACATTCAGTACTTC

len: 16
d_gene: TRBD2
j_gene: TRBJ2-3
v_gene: TRBV11-2
abundance: few
CDR3aa: CASSAGLAGRSSTQYF
CDR3nt: TGTGCCAGCAGCGCAGGACTAGCGGGACGCTCCAGTACGCAGTATTTT

len: 13
d_gene: -
j_gene: TRBJ1-3
v_gene: TRBV29-1
abundance: many
CDR3aa: CSVVRGSGNTIYF
CDR3nt: TGCAGCGTTGTTAGGGGTTCTGGAAACACCATATATTTT

len: 14
d_gene: -
j_gene: TRBJ2-3
v_gene: TRBV28
abundance: -
CDR3aa: CASSLVTVPDTQYF
CDR3nt: TGTGCCAGCAGTTTGGTAACAGTGCCAGATACGCAGTATTTT

len: 15
d_gene: TRBD1
j_gene: TRBJ2-5
v_gene: TRBV27
abundance: many
CDR3aa: CASSPGQAPGETQYF
CDR3nt: TGTGCCAGCAGTCCAGGACAGGCACCTGGGGAGACCCAGTACTTC

len: 14
d_gene: -
j_gene: TRBJ1-4
v_gene: TRBV11-2
abundance: few
CDR3aa: CASSKPWKEEKLFF
CDR3nt: TGTGCCAGCAGCAAGCCCTGGAAGGAAGAAAAACTGTTTTTT

len: 15
d_gene: TRBD2
j_gene: TRBJ2-5
v_gene: TRBV6-2/TRBV6-3
abundance: -
CDR3aa: CASRELAGGRETQYF
CDR3nt: TGTGCCAGCAGGGAACTAGCGGGAGGACGAGAGACCCAGTACTTC

len: 16
d_gene: -
j_gene: TRBJ1-1
v_gene: TRBV7-9
abundance: -
CDR3aa: CASSRGTSLRNTEAFF
CDR3nt: TGTGCCAGCAGCAGGGGGACATCCCTACGGAACACTGAAGCTTTCTTT

len: 13
d_gene: -
j_gene: TRBJ2-3
v_gene: TRBV29-1
abundance: -
CDR3aa: CSARGQPTDTQYF
CDR3nt: TGCAGCGCCCGGGGCCAACCCACAGATACGCAGTATTTT

len: 15
d_gene: TRBD1
j_gene: TRBJ2-3
v_gene: TRBV14
abundance: -
CDR3aa: CASSQHGQGTDTQYF
CDR3nt: TGTGCCAGCAGCCAACATGGACAGGGCACAGATACGCAGTATTTT

len: 12
d_gene: TRBD2
j_gene: TRBJ2-1
v_gene: TRBV20-1
abundance: -
CDR3aa: CSAGLAGVEQFF
CDR3nt: TGCAGTGCGGGGCTAGCGGGAGTCGAGCAGTTCTTC

len: 15
d_gene: -
j_gene: TRBJ2-3
v_gene: TRBV20-1
abundance: -
CDR3aa: CSAVIKTRSTDTQYF
CDR3nt: TGCAGTGCCGTTATAAAAACCAGGAGCACAGATACGCAGTATTTT

len: 15
d_gene: -
j_gene: TRBJ1-1
v_gene: TRBV19
abundance: -
CDR3aa: CASSTDRIRGTEAFF
CDR3nt: TGTGCCAGTAGTACCGACCGAATCCGGGGTACTGAAGCTTTCTTT

len: 15
d_gene: TRBD1
j_gene: TRBJ1-4
v_gene: TRBV28
abundance: many
CDR3aa: CASSRAGTGVEKLFF
CDR3nt: TGTGCCAGCAGTCGAGCCGGGACAGGGGTCGAAAAACTGTTTTTT